Following are 21 T cell receptor beta chains from one sample sequenced in a study of CD8 T cells in Susac syndrome. After extraction with the RNeasy kit, roughly 0.45 to 1 ug of the RNA was reverse transcribed using random hexamers. TCRdb re-derived calls from the immunoSEQ multiplex PCR reads in MiXCR, one entry per CDR3 protein. Of 130,000 to 150,000 distinct CDR3 sequences in the sample, roughly 94% are singletons; the top ten hold 0.075% to 0.09%. The sample consisted of CD4+ T cells from PBMCs. These receptors all come from a human donor in good health.

The CDR3 sequence is CASSPGAGGEQYF. CDR3 nucleotides: TGTGCCAGCTCACCAGGGGCAGGGGGTGAGCAGTACTTC. The chain recombines TRBV18 with TRBJ2-7; 7 nucleotides agree with TRBD1. The CDR3 is 13 amino acids. The trim removed 2 bases at V and 7 bases at J, leaving 5 bases unmatched. Germline CDR1 is KGHSH and CDR2 is LQKENI.

This clonotype was counted once. V and J are TRBV9 and TRBJ2-5, with 7 bases identical to TRBD1. With V trimmed by 6 bases and J by 4 bases, 12 bases remained unmatched. The CDR3 length is 15 residues. Germline V lookup: CDR1 SGDLS, CDR2 YYNGEE. Here the CDR3 DNA reads TGTGCCAGCACCCCAGGGGAAGGGGGCGCAGAGACCCAGTACTTC. This encodes CASTPGEGGAETQYF. The full variable domain, its missing parts supplied by reference TRBV9 and TRBJ2-5, is DSGVTQTPKHLITATGQRVTLRCSPRSGDLSVYWYQQSLDQGLQFLIQYYNGEERAKGNILERFSAQQFPDLHSELNLSSLELGDSALYFCASTPGEGGAETQYFGPGTRLLVL.

V gene TRBV19 combines with J gene TRBJ2-6, with TRBD2 matching over 7 bases. There are 15 residues in the CDR3. The V gene end was trimmed by 4 bases and the J gene end by 0 bases; junction bases not matched to a gene: 0. Germline loops: CDR1 LNHDA, CDR2 SQIVND (reference sequence). The CDR3 is CASSRGGSGANVLTF. The CDR3 bases are TGTGCCAGTAGTAGGGGGGGCTCTGGGGCCAACGTCCTGACTTTC.

The chain is built from TRBV6-5 and TRBJ1-5; D may be TRBD1 (6 bases). CDR3 length equals 17 residues. The germline V gene has CDR1 MNHEY and CDR2 SVGAGI. The V gene lost 0 bases and the J gene lost 3 bases, with 15 bases spanning the gap. Here the CDR3 reads CASSYSRNRDTNQPQHF. CDR3 DNA: TGTGCCAGCAGTTACTCGAGGAACCGGGACACCAATCAGCCCCAGCATTTT.

The chain uses TRBV3-1 and TRBJ2-7; possibly TRBD2 for D (6 bases). The germline CDR1 and CDR2 sequences are LGHDT and YNNKEL (reference sequence). The CDR3 length is 14 residues. V dropped 4 bases and J dropped 7 bases, with 17 bases sitting between them. CDR3 region: CASSRYGTSGEQYF. As DNA, the CDR3 is TGTGCCAGCAGCCGCTACGGGACTTCGGGGGAGCAGTACTTC.

This chain links TRBV29-1 with TRBJ2-3, with a possible D match to TRBD2 (6 bases). The CDR3 consists of 14 residues. Trimming removed 1 base at V and 1 base at J, with 9 bases between. Looked up from germline, CDR1 is SQVTM and CDR2 is ANQGSEA. The CDR3 DNA follows: TGCAGCGTTGAAGCGGGAGTCCGCACAGATACGCAGTATTTT. Its translation: CSVEAGVRTDTQYF.

The J gene is TRBJ2-7, the V gene TRBV27; D is uncertain. Germline V gene data show CDR1 as MNHEY and CDR2 as SMNVEV (reference sequence). V lost 8 bases and J 0 bases, leaving 11 bases between the germline ends. The CDR3 loop spans 13 amino acids. The CDR3 nucleotides read TGTGCCAGCTTTTCGGTTTCCTCCTACGAGCAGTACTTC. Translation gives CASFSVSSYEQYF.

CDR3 sequence: CASSLTGLAGETQYF. Here the CDR3 DNA reads TGTGCCAGCAGCTTAACGGGATTAGCGGGAGAGACCCAGTACTTC. The rearrangement joins TRBV7-2 to TRBJ2-5; 7 nucleotides align to TRBD2. The CDR3 runs to 15 residues. CDR1 is SGHTA, CDR2 FQGNSA, per germline. J was trimmed by 4 bases and V by 2 bases; bases with no gene match: 7.

The rearrangement joins TRBV5-1 to TRBJ2-1; 8 bases match TRBD1. J gave up 5 bases and V 7 bases, and 8 bases lay outside the gene matches. Germline loops: CDR1 SGHRS, CDR2 YFSETQ. The CDR3 runs to 14 residues. The CDR3 protein is CASGPGTGHNEQFF. The CDR3 bases are TGCGCCAGCGGACCCGGGACAGGACACAATGAGCAGTTCTTC.

The gene calls are TRBV2 and TRBJ1-1; 7 nucleotides line up with TRBD1. With 4 bases clipped from V and 1 base from J, the junction kept 6 bases outside the gene matches. The CDR3 has 15 amino acids. In germline, CDR1 is SNHLY, CDR2 FYNNEI. The CDR3 is CASSGVPGGNTEAFF. The CDR3 coding sequence is TGTGCCAGCAGTGGCGTGCCAGGGGGGAACACTGAAGCTTTCTTT.

The J gene is TRBJ2-4, the V gene TRBV20-1, with D possibly TRBD1 on 6 matching bases. V lost 0 bases, J lost 1 base, and 10 bases lay in between. CDR1 and CDR2 from the germline V gene are DFQATT and SNEGSKA (reference sequence). CDR3 size: 15 residues. CDR3 sequence reads: CSARDGQGAKNIQYF. The CDR3 coding sequence is TGCAGTGCTAGAGATGGGCAGGGGGCCAAAAACATTCAGTACTTC.

In regard to this clonotype: Because the CDR3's place on the DNA is in doubt, the DNA is left out and the CDR3 is given as listed by TCRdb. J is TRBJ1-1 and V is TRBV29-1. Germline V gene sequence: CDR1 SQVTM, CDR2 ANQGSEA. Inclusive of both ends, the CDR3 amounts to 11 amino acids. The CDR3 is CSVGGGTEVFF.

The rearrangement joins TRBV29-1 to TRBJ2-3; the D call may be TRBD1 or TRBD2 (5 bases each). The CDR3 contains 14 residues. Germline V gene data show CDR1 as SQVTM and CDR2 as ANQGSEA. The germline V and J ends were trimmed by 3 bases and 1 base, with 11 bases remaining between them. The CDR3 protein is CSVEGVFGTDTQYF. CDR3 sequence (DNA): TGCAGCGTTGAGGGGGTTTTTGGCACAGATACGCAGTATTTT.

This chain connects TRBV29-1 to TRBJ1-2; 9 nucleotides match TRBD1. The length of the CDR3 is 12 residues. CDR1 and CDR2 (germline): SQVTM, ANQGSEA. With 7 bases clipped from V and 2 bases from J, the junction kept 2 bases outside the gene matches. Here the CDR3 reads CSGQGVNYGYTF. The CDR3, as DNA: TGCAGCGGACAGGGGGTGAACTATGGCTACACCTTC.

The chain employs TRBV3-1 and TRBJ1-1, with no clear D. The CDR3 is made up of 13 amino acids. V lost 3 bases and J 6 bases, leaving 11 bases between the germline ends. The germline V gene has CDR1 LGHDT and CDR2 YNNKEL (reference sequence). The CDR3 bases are TGTGCCAGCAGCCAGGGAGGCAGGCCTGAAGCTTTCTTT. This translates into CASSQGGRPEAFF.

The CDR3 spells CASSERGPPGAKNIQYF. CDR3 in DNA: TGTGCCAGCAGTGAAAGGGGACCCCCGGGAGCCAAAAACATTCAGTACTTC. The chain carries TRBV2 and TRBJ2-4, with D tentatively TRBD1 or TRBD2 (5 bases each). The CDR3 is made up of 17 amino acids. CDR1 and CDR2 from the germline V gene are SNHLY and FYNNEI. V lost 2 bases, J lost 0 bases, and 14 bases lay in between.

V usage is TRBV25-1 and J usage is TRBJ2-1, with 11 nucleotides matching TRBD1. Germline V gene data show CDR1 as MGHDK and CDR2 as SYGVNS. The CDR3 extends over 16 amino acids. J gave up 5 bases and V 2 bases, and 5 bases lay outside the gene matches. Here the CDR3 reads CASSEIRDRGNNEQFF. The CDR3 DNA is TGTGCCAGCAGTGAAATCCGGGACAGGGGGAACAATGAGCAGTTCTTC.

The chain has TRBV10-1 and TRBJ1-1; a weak D match, TRBD1 (5 bases). Trimming removed 6 bases at V and 11 bases at J, with 22 bases between. Germline V gives CDR1 WNHNN, CDR2 SYGVQD (reference sequence). The CDR3 sequence is 14 residues long. The CDR3 region is CASSDGGSLSAAFF. DNA of the CDR3: TGCGCCAGCAGCGACGGGGGGTCCCTTAGCGCGGCTTTCTTT.

V is TRBV23-1 and J is TRBJ2-5; possibly TRBD2 for D (5 bases). TRBV23-1 is noted as an ORF with a role that remains uncertain. CDR3 length: 14 amino acids. The V end lost 3 bases, the J end lost 2 bases, and 10 bases lay between the germline ends. CDR3 region: CASSQIPGQETQYF. For the CDR3, the DNA is TGCGCCAGCAGTCAGATCCCGGGGCAAGAGACCCAGTACTTC.

The genes are TRBV14 and TRBJ1-5; D remains unclear. The CDR3 has 13 residues. Germline V gene data show CDR1 as SGHDN and CDR2 as FVKESK. V was pared by 4 bases and J by 0 bases, with 4 bases between. DNA for the CDR3: TGTGCCAGCAGCCGGAATAGCAATCAGCCCCAGCATTTT. Translating gives CASSRNSNQPQHF.

This clonotype was seen once. The rearrangement joins TRBV20-1 to TRBJ1-1, with no clear D. The germline V and J ends were trimmed by 4 bases and 4 bases, with 10 bases remaining between them. The CDR3 loop spans 12 amino acids. Germline V lookup: CDR1 DFQATT, CDR2 SNEGSKA (reference sequence). The CDR3 loop reads CSANSPGTEAFF. CDR3 nucleotides: TGCAGTGCTAACAGTCCGGGCACTGAAGCTTTCTTT.